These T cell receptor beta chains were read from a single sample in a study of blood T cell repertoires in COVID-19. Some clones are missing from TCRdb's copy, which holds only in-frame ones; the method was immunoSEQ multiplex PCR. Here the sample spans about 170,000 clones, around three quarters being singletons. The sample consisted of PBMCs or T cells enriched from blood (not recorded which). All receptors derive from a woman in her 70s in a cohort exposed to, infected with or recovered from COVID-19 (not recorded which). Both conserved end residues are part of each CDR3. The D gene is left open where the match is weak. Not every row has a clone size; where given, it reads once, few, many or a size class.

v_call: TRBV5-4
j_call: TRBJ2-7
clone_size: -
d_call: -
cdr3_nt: TGTGCCAGCAGCTTGGGAGATAAAAGCTCCTACGAGCAGTACTTC
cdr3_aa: CASSLGDKSSYEQYF

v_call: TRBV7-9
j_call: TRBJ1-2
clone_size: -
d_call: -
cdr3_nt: TGTGCCAGCAGCTTAGGGGGCACAGACTATGGCTACACCTTC
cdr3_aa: CASSLGGTDYGYTF

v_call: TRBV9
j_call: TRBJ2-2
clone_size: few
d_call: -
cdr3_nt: TGTGCCAGCAGCGTTAGACTAGCCGGGGAGCTGTTTTTT
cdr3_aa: CASSVRLAGELFF

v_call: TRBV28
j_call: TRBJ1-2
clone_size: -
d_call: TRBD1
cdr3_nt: TGTGCCAGCAGCATCGACCTACAGGGGGCTAACTATGGCTACACCTTC
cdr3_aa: CASSIDLQGANYGYTF

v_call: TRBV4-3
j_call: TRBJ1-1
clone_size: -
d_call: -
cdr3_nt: TGCGCCAGCAGCCAAGAGGGAGCGTCGGAAGCTTTCTTT
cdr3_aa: CASSQEGASEAFF

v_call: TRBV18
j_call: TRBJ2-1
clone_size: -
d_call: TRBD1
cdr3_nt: TGTGCCAGCTCACCACCGAACAGGGGGGCCTACAATGAGCAGTTCTTC
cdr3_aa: CASSPPNRGAYNEQFF

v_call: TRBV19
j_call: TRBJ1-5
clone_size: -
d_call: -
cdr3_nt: TGTGCCAGTAGTCGGCTCGCAGGGAACAATCAGCCCCAGCATTTT
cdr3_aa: CASSRLAGNNQPQHF

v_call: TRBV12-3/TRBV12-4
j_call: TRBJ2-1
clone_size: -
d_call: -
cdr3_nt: TGTGCCATCCTGACTAGTGTAAATGAGCAGTTCTTC
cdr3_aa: CAILTSVNEQFF

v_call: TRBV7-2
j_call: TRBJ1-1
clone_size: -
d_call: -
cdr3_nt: TGTGCCAGCAGCTTAGCCGGGATTACTAACACTGAAGCTTTCTTT
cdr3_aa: CASSLAGITNTEAFF

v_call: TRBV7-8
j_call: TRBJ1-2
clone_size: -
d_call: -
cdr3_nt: TGTGCCAGCAGCTTTCAGAACACAGGGCCCTATGGCTACACCTTC
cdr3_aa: CASSFQNTGPYGYTF

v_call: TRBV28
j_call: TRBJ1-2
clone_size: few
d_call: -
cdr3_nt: TGTGCCAGCATCGCGACGGGGAGTCCGGGTCTTAACTATGGCTACACCTTC
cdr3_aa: CASIATGSPGLNYGYTF

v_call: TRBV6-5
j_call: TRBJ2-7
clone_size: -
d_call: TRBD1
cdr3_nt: TGTGCCAGCAGACCGCAGACAGGGGATGTTTACGAGCAGTACTTC
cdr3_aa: CASRPQTGDVYEQYF

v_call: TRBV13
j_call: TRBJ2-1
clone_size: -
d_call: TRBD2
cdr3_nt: TGTGCCAGCAGCGACGGACTAGCGTCCTACAATGAGCAGTTCTTC
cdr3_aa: CASSDGLASYNEQFF

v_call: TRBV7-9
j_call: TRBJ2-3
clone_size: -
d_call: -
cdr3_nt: TGTGCCAGCAGCCCGGGACAAAAATTCACAGATACGCAGTATTTT
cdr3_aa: CASSPGQKFTDTQYF

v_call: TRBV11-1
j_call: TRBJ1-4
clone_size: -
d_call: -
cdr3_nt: TGTGCCAGCAGCTTAATTTCGGGGGGATGTGAAAAACTGTTTTTT
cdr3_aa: CASSLISGGCEKLFF

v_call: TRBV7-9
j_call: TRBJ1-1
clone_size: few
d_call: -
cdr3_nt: TGTGCCAGCAGCTCCTCATCGGGTGAAGCTTTCTTT
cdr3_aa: CASSSSSGEAFF

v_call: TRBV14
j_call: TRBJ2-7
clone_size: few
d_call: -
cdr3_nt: TGTGCCAGCAGCCAAGATCAAGGGCCGGGAGTGGCCTACGAGCAGTACTTC
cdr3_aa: CASSQDQGPGVAYEQYF

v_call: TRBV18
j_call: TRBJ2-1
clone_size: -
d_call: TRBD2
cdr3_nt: TGTGCCAGCTCACCACCGGGACTAGCGGGAGGAGGGGAGCAGTTCTTC
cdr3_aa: CASSPPGLAGGGEQFF

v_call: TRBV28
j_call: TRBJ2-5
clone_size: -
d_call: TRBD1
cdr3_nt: TGTGCCAGCAATTCACAGGGGGCTGGGGAGACCCAGTACTTC
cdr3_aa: CASNSQGAGETQYF

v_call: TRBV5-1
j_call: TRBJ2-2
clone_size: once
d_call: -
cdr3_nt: TGCGCCAGCAGCGGGTCAGGGGTCACCGGGGAGCTGTTTTTT
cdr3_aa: CASSGSGVTGELFF

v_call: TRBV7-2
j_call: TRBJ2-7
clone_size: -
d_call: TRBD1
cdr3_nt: TGTGCCAGCAGCATACAGGGGGGTTCCTACGAGCAGTACTTC
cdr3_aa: CASSIQGGSYEQYF

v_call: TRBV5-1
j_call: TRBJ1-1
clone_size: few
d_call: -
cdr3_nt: TGCGCCAGCAGCTTGGCCGAGGCGGGTGAAGCTTTCTTT
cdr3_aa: CASSLAEAGEAFF

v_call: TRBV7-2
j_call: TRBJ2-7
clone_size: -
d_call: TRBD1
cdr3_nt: TGTGCCAGCAGCTTAGGAAGGCGCGGGGCAGGGGGCCACTACGAGCAGTACTTC
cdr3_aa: CASSLGRRGAGGHYEQYF

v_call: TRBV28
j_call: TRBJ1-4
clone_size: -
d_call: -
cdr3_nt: TGTGCCAGCAGTTTAAGTCAGAATAATGAAAAACTGTTTTTT
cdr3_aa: CASSLSQNNEKLFF

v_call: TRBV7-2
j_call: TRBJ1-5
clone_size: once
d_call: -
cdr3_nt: TGTGCCAGCAGCTTATGGGGGCAGGGGACTCAGCCCCAGCATTTT
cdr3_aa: CASSLWGQGTQPQHF

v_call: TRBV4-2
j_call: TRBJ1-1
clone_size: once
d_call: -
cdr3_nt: TGTGCCAGCAGCCCCTCCCCAGGGAGGGACACTGAAGCTTTCTTT
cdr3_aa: CASSPSPGRDTEAFF

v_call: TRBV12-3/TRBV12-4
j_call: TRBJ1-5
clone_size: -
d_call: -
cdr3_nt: TGTGCCAGCAGTCAAAATAGCAATCAGCCCCAGCATTTT
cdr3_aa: CASSQNSNQPQHF

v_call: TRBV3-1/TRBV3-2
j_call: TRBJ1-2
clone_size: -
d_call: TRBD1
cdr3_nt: TGTGCCAGCAGCCAAGCAGGGGGATTCTATGGCTACACCTTC
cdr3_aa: CASSQAGGFYGYTF

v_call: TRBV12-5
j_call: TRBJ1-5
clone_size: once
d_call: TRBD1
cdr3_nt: TGTGCTAGTGGTACACAGGGGGTAGATCAGCCCCAGCATTTT
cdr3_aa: CASGTQGVDQPQHF

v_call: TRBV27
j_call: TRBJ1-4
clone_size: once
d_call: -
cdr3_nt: TGTGCCAGCAGTTTAGAGGGTTCTAATGAAAAACTGTTTTTT
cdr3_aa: CASSLEGSNEKLFF

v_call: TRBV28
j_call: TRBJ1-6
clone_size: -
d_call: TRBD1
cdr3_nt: TGTGCCAGCGTATGGACAGGGCGTAATTCACCCCTCCACTTT
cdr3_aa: CASVWTGRNSPLHF

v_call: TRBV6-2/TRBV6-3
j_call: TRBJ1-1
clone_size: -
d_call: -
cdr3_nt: TGTGCCAGCAGTTACTCTCCTGCACAGAACACTGAAGCTTTCTTT
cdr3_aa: CASSYSPAQNTEAFF

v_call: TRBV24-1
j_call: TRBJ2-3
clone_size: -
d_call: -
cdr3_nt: TGTGCCACCAGTAATCGGGGAAGCACAGATACGCAGTATTTT
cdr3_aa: CATSNRGSTDTQYF

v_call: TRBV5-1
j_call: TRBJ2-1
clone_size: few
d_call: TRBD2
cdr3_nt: TGCGCCAGCAGCCCGGGGGTAGCGGGAGAGAATGAGCAGTTCTTC
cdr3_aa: CASSPGVAGENEQFF

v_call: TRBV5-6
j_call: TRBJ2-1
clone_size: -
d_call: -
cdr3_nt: TGTGCCAGCAGCTTGGGCAGTTTTGGCAATGAGCAGTTCTTC
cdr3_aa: CASSLGSFGNEQFF

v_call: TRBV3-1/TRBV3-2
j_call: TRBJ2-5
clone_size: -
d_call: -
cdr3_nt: TGTGCCAGCAGCCAAGTTCCGGGTCTGGAGACCCAGTACTTC
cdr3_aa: CASSQVPGLETQYF

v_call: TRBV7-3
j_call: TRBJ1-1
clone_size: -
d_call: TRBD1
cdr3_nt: TGTGCCAGCAGTCAATTGGGACAGGGGAACACTGAAGCTTTCTTT
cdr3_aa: CASSQLGQGNTEAFF

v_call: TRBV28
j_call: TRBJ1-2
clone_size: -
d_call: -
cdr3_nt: TGTGCCAGCAGTGGTGACAGCCCCTATGGCTACACCTTC
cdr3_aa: CASSGDSPYGYTF

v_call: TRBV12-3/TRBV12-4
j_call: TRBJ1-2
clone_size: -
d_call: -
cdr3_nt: TGTGCCAGCAGCGCCGCGGGGGGTGGCGGCTACACCTTC
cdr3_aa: CASSAAGGGGYTF

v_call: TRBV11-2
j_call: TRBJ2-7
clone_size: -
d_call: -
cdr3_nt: TGTGCCAGCAGCCATCACTACGAGCAGTACTTC
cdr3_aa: CASSHHYEQYF

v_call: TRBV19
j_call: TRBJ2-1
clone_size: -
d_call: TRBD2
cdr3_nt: TGTGCCAGTAGTACTCAGCTAGCGGGAGGTTACAATGAGCAGTTCTTC
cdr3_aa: CASSTQLAGGYNEQFF

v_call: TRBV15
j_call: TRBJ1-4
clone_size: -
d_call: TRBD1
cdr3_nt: TGTGCCACCAGCAGAGAAGGGGGCAGGGAAAAACTGTTTTTT
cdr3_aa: CATSREGGREKLFF

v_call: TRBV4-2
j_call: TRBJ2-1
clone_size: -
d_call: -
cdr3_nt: TGTGCCAGCAGCCAGCGGGAAACCTACAATGAGCAGTTCTTC
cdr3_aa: CASSQRETYNEQFF

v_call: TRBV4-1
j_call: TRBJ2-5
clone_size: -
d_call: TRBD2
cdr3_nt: TGCGCCAGCAGCCGAGCGGGACGCGAGACCCAGTACTTC
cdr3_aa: CASSRAGRETQYF

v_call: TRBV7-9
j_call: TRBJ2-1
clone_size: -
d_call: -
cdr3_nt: TGTGCCAGCAGCTCCCTGGACTCGCTATCCTACAATGAGCAGTTCTTC
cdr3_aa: CASSSLDSLSYNEQFF

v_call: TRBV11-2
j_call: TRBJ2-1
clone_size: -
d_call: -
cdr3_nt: TGTGCCAGCAGCTTATCTGGGAGTTCGTGGAATGAGCAGTTCTTC
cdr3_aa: CASSLSGSSWNEQFF

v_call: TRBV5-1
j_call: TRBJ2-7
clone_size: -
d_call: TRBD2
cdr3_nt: TGCGCCACGGCCTCGACTAGCGGGGGGCTCTACGAGCAGTACTTC
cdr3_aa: CATASTSGGLYEQYF

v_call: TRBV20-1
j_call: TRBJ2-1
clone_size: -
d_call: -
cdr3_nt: TGCAGTGCTAGTAATCCAAGCGGGTACAATGAGCAGTTCTTC
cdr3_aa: CSASNPSGYNEQFF

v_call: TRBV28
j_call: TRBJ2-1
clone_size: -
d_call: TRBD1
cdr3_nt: TGTGCCAGCAGTTCTGCCGGGACAGGGTTTCATGAGCAGTTCTTC
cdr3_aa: CASSSAGTGFHEQFF

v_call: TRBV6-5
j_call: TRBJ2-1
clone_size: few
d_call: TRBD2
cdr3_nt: TGTGCCACCGGGGGGGTTACCAATGAGCAGTTCTTC
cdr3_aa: CATGGVTNEQFF

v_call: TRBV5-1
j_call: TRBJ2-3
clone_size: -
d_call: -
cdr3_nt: TGCGCCAGCTTCCGGGAGATGGGAACAGATACGCAGTATTTT
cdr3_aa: CASFREMGTDTQYF

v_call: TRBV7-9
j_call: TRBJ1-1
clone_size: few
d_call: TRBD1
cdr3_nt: TGTGCCAGCAGCAAAGACTCGGGACAGGGTCTACCTGAAGCTTTCTTT
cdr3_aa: CASSKDSGQGLPEAFF

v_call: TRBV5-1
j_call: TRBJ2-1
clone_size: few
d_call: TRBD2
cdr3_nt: TGCGCCAGCAGCTCTAGCGGGGGCTACAATGAGCAGTTCTTC
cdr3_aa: CASSSSGGYNEQFF

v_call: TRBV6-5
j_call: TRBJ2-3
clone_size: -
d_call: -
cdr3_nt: TGTGCCAGCAGTTACTCGAGGAGGACAGATACGCAGTATTTT
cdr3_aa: CASSYSRRTDTQYF

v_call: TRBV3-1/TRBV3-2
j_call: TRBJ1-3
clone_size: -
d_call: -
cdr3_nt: TGTGCCAGCAGCCATCCATTTGGGCTAGACAGGTCGGGAGGAAACACCATATATTTT
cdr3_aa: CASSHPFGLDRSGGNTIYF